These 10 T cell receptor beta chains were all obtained from the same sample, sequenced in a study of spatial heterogeneity in lung cancer (dated by TCRdb to about 2019). Explained via the paper, the time point label denotes: sample taken at primary tumor resection. For TCR sequencing, whole RNA was extracted from tumor and nontumor lung tissue, or from cryopreserved PBMC samples, and no cell sorting was done. Libraries were constructed by 5' RACE. The sequencer was a NextSeq 500. TCRdb redid the processing of the public reads, applying fastp at Q25 and MiXCR, and retained in-frame beta chains. Each CDR3 protein appears once, grouped with its most common genes and DNA. This sample gives tens of thousands of distinct CDR3 sequences in total; about 12% of them show up just once. The ten largest clones capture just over 40% of the sample. Sequencing used PBMCs, obtained at surgery. All receptors come from a male donor with early-stage non-small cell lung cancer.

The rearrangement uses TRBV6-6 and TRBJ2-5; TRBD1 matches 8 bases. CDR1 and CDR2 (germline): MNHNY, SVGAGI (reference sequence). The ends lost 4 bases at V and 1 base at J; junction bases unmatched: 11. This CDR3 comprises 17 residues. CDR3 nucleotides: TGTGCCAGCAGTTCCTGGGCGCAGGGGGCCCCCCAAGAGACCCAGTACTTC. It encodes CASSSWAQGAPQETQYF.

In its sample, this clonotype was seen a few times. The chain combines TRBV12-3 or TRBV12-4 with TRBJ2-1; D is possibly TRBD1 (6 bases). The CDR3 is made up of 15 amino acids. The ends were cut back, 7 bases at V and 4 bases at J, with 17 bases in the middle. CDR3 sequence reads: CASTTGTLNYNEQFF. In DNA, the CDR3 is TGTGCCAGCACCACAGGGACCCTTAATTACAATGAGCAGTTCTTC.

The table lists this clonotype with a few counts. In DNA form, the CDR3 reads TGTGCCAGCAGCCAGGGCGCTGCTAACTATGGCTACACCTTC. Its protein product is CASSQGAANYGYTF. The chain carries TRBV6-2 or TRBV6-3 and TRBJ1-2; tentatively, D is TRBD1 (5 bases). V was trimmed by 6 bases and J by 0 bases, leaving 11 bases between them. The CDR3 sequence is 14 residues long. Germline V gives CDR1 MNHEY, CDR2 SVGEGT.

The CDR3 spells CASSSPTQRQFF. The CDR3 nucleotides read TGTGCCAGCAGCTCACCCACCCAGAGGCAGTTCTTC. V gene TRBV7-8 combines with J gene TRBJ2-1; D is unclear. Germline-derived CDR1 and CDR2 are SGHVS and FQNEAQ. V lost 4 bases, J lost 12 bases, and 13 bases lay in between. The CDR3 has 12 amino acids.

A few counts support this clonotype. The V gene is TRBV6-2 or TRBV6-3, the J gene TRBJ2-3; TRBD2 aligns across 7 bases. Losses at the gene ends were 0 bases for V and 1 base for J; bases not matched to a gene: 7. CDR1 is MNHEY and CDR2 is SVGEGT in the germline V gene. The CDR3 spans 17 residues. CDR3 sequence reads: CASSYSATSFGTDTQYF. The DNA for the CDR3 is TGTGCCAGCAGTTACTCCGCGACTAGCTTTGGCACAGATACGCAGTATTTT.

This chain connects TRBV4-3 to TRBJ2-3; 7 bases align to TRBD2. Germline V CDR1 and CDR2: LGHNA, YSLEER. V trimming: 0 bases; J trimming: 6 bases; junction bases outside the gene matches: 3. This CDR3 comprises 14 residues. CDR3 DNA sequence: TGCGCCAGCAGCCAAGAGTGGGAGGGGGATACGCAGTATTTT. Its translation is CASSQEWEGDTQYF.

Ten or more counts support this clonotype. The J gene is TRBJ1-6, the V gene TRBV27, with D uncertain. CDR1 and CDR2 (germline): MNHEY, SMNVEV (reference sequence). This CDR3 has 16 residues. V lost 0 bases to trimming and J lost 3 bases, with 9 bases between them. DNA of the CDR3: TGTGCCAGCAGTTTATCCATGGGCTACTATAATTCACCCCTCCACTTT. As protein: CASSLSMGYYNSPLHF.

This sequence joins TRBV9 and TRBJ2-7, with unresolved D. Germline CDR1 reads SGDLS; CDR2 reads YYNGEE. CDR3 length: 14 amino acids. The germline V and J ends were trimmed by 0 bases and 2 bases, with 9 bases remaining between them. CDR3 loop: CASSVGPGAYEQYF. The CDR3 region has the DNA TGTGCCAGCAGCGTAGGTCCTGGGGCCTACGAGCAGTACTTC.

This clonotype was detected only a few times. The chain has TRBV5-1 and TRBJ2-5; D perhaps matches TRBD2 (5 bases). Germline values: CDR1 SGHRS, CDR2 YFSETQ. The V and J ends lost 0 bases and 0 bases respectively, with 12 bases between them. The CDR3 totals 16 residues. The CDR3: CASSLVGGRNQETQYF. The CDR3 DNA reads as TGCGCCAGCAGCTTGGTAGGCGGGCGAAACCAAGAGACCCAGTACTTC.

This sequence joins TRBV28 and TRBJ2-5, with TRBD1 matching over 7 bases. J was trimmed by 2 bases and V by 5 bases; bases with no gene match: 5. Per the germline V gene, CDR1 is MDHEN and CDR2 is SYDVKM. The CDR3 is 14 amino acids. The CDR3 here is CASSPPGQQETQYF. The CDR3 DNA reads TGTGCCAGCAGTCCCCCGGGACAGCAAGAGACCCAGTACTTC. The full variable domain, rest sourced from reference TRBV28 and TRBJ2-5, is DVKVTQSSRYLVKRTGEKVFLECVQDMDHENMFWYRQDPGLGLRLIYFSYDVKMKEKGDIPEGYSVSREKKERFSLILESASTNQTSMYLCASSPPGQQETQYFGPGTRLLVL.